Detailed here is one TCR beta chain. Antigen unknown. This sample is part of a study of cytomegalovirus exposure and HLA in healthy donors. Points from the study as a whole: Cytomegalovirus association was assigned to more than 150 TCR beta chains. Most subjects had HLA-A and HLA-B alleles reportedly predicted accurately by TCR beta sequences. Whilst most TCR sequences proved rare, a subset of public TCRs occurred across many donors.

The CDR3 consists of 16 residues. Germline V gives CDR1 MGHRA, CDR2 YSYEKL. In the PCR, 60 Vbeta and 13 Jbeta primers were used. TCRdb keeps only in-frame clones here, not all; method: immunoSEQ multiplex PCR. This table has some 87,000 clones, around two thirds appearing once. The material sequenced was PBMCs. This receptor was taken from a woman in her 30s in good health and CMV-seropositive. The chain combines TRBV4-1 with TRBJ2-5; 10 bases align to TRBD2. Matching the DNA end better, TRBJ2-7 makes the J call doubtful. The CDR3, as DNA: TGCGCCAGCAGCCAAGTAGCAGCGGGGGGGCAGTACGAGCAGTACTTC. This encodes CASSQVAAGGQYEQYF.